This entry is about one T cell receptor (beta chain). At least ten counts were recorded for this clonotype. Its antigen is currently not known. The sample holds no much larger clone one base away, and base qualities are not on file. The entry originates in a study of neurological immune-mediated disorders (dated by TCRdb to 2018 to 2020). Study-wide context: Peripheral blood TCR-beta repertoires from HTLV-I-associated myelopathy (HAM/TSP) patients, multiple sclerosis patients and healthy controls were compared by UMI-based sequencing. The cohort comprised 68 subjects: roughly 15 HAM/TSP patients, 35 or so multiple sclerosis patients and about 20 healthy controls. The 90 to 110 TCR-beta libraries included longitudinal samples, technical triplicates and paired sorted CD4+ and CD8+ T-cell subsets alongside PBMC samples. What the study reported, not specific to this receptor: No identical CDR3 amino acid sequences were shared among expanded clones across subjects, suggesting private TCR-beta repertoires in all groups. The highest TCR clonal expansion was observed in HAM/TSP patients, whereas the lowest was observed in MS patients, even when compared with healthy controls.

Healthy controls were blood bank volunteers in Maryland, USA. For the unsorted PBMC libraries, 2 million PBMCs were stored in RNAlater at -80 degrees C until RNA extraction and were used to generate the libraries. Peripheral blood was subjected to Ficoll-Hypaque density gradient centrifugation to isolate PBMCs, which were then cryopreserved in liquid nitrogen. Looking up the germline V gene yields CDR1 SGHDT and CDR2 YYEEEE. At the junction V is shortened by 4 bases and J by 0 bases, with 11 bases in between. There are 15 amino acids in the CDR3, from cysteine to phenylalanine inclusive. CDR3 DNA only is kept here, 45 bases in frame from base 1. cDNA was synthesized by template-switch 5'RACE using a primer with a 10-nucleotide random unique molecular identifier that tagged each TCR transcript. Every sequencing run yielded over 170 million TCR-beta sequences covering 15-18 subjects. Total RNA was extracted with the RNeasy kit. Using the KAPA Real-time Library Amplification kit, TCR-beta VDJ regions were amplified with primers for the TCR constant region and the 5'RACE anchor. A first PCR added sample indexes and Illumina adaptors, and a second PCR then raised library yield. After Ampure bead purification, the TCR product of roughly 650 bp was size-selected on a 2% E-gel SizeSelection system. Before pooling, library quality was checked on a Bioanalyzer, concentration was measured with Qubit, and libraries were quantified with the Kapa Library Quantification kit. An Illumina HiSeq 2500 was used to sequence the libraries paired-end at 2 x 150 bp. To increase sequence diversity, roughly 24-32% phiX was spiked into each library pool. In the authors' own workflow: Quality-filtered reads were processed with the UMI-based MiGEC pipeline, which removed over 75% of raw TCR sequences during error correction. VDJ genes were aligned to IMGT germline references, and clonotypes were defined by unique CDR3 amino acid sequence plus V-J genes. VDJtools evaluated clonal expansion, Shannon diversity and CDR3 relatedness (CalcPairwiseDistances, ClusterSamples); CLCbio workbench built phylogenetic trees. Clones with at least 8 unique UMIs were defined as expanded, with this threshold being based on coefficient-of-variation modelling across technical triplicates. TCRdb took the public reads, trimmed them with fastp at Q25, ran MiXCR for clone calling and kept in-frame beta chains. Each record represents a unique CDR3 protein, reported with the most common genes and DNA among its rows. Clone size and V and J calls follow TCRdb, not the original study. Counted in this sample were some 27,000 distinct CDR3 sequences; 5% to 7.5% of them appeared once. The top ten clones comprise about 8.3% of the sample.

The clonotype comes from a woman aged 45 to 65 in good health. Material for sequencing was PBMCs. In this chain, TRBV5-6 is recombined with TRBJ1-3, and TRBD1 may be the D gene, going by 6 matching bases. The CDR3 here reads CASSQDSYSGNTIYF. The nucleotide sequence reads TGTGCCAGCAGCCAGGACAGTTACTCTGGAAACACCATATATTTT.